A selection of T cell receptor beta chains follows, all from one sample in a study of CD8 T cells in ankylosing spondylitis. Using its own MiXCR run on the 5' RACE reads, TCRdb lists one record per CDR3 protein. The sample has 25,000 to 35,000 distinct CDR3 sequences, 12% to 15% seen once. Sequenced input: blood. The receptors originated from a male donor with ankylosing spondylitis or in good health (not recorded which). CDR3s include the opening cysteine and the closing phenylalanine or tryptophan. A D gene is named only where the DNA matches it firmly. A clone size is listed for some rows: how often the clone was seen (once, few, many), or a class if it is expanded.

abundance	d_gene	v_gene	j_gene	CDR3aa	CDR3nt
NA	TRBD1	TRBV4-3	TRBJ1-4	CASSQDVGTANEKLFF	TGCGCCAGCAGCCAAGATGTGGGGACAGCTAATGAAAAACTGTTTTTT
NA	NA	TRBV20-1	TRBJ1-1	CSANPITGRNTEAFF	TGCAGTGCTAACCCGATCACAGGGAGGAACACTGAAGCTTTCTTT
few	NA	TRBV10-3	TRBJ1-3	CAISAGRRTFKNTIYF	TGTGCCATCAGTGCGGGACGGAGGACCTTTAAAAACACCATATATTTT
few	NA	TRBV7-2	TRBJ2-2	CASSLFAVANTGELFF	TGTGCCAGCAGCCTATTTGCAGTCGCGAACACCGGGGAGCTGTTTTTT
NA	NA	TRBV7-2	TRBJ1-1	CASSLAGMNTEAFF	TGTGCCAGCAGCTTAGCAGGGATGAACACTGAAGCTTTCTTT
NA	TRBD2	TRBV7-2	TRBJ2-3	CASSLGEGGTDTQYF	TGTGCCAGCAGCTTAGGGGAGGGCGGCACAGATACGCAGTATTTT
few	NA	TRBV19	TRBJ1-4	CASSKGATNEKLFF	TGTGCCAGTTCGAAGGGGGCAACTAATGAAAAACTGTTTTTT
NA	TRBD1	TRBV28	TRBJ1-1	CASSSTRDREDTEAFF	TGTGCCAGCAGTTCAACGCGAGACAGGGAGGACACTGAAGCTTTCTTT
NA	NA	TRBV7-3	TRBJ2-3	CASSATSGVRSDTQYF	TGTGCCAGCAGCGCTACCTCAGGGGTTCGCTCAGATACGCAGTATTTT
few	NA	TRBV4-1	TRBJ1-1	CASSQGVLTNTEAFF	TGCGCCAGCAGCCAAGGAGTGCTAACGAACACTGAAGCTTTCTTT
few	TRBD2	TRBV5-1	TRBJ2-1	CASSPNRGDEQFF	TGCGCCAGCAGCCCGAATCGGGGGGATGAGCAGTTCTTC
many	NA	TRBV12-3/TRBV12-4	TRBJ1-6	CASSLGSVRNSPLHF	TGTGCCAGCAGTTTAGGCTCAGTGAGGAATTCACCCCTCCACTTT
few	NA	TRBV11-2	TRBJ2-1	CASSLAGAMRVSSYNEQFF	TGTGCCAGCAGCTTAGCGGGGGCAATGAGGGTAAGCTCCTACAATGAGCAGTTCTTC
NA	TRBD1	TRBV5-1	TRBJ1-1	CASRGQGASNTEAFF	TGCGCCAGCAGAGGACAGGGGGCTTCGAACACTGAAGCTTTCTTT
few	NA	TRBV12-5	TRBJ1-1	CASALDGNTEAFF	TGTGCTAGTGCCCTCGACGGGAACACTGAAGCTTTCTTT
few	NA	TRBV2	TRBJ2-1	CASRVTRGTEQFF	TGTGCCAGCAGAGTGACTAGAGGGACTGAGCAGTTCTTC
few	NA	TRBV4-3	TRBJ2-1	CASSFGPYGEQFF	TGCGCCAGCAGCTTCGGACCCTACGGTGAGCAGTTCTTC
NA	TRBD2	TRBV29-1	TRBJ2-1	CSVVFLAGYNEQFF	TGCAGCGTTGTATTCCTAGCGGGCTACAATGAGCAGTTCTTC
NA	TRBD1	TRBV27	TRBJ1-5	CASSLGGTQPQHF	TGTGCCAGCAGTCTAGGGGGCACTCAGCCCCAGCATTTT
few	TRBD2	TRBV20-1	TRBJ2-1	CSAESGRVDNEQFF	TGCAGTGCCGAAAGCGGGAGGGTGGACAATGAGCAGTTCTTC
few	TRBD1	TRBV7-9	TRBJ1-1	CASSPEGQNIEAFF	TGTGCCAGCAGCCCAGAGGGACAGAATATAGAAGCTTTCTTT
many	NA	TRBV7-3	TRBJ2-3	CASSLSRDTDTQYF	TGTGCCAGCAGCTTAAGCAGGGACACAGATACGCAGTATTTT
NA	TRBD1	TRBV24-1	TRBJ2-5	CATSDGTGLETQYF	TGTGCCACCAGTGACGGGACAGGGCTGGAGACCCAGTACTTC
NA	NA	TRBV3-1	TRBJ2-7	CASSWGRRASEQYF	TGTGCCAGCAGTTGGGGGAGAAGGGCGAGTGAGCAGTACTTC
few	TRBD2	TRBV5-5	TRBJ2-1	CASSETSGTYNEQFF	TGTGCCAGCAGCGAAACTAGCGGGACCTACAATGAGCAGTTCTTC
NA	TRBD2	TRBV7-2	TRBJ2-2	CAKRLARTGELFF	TGTGCCAAAAGACTAGCGAGGACCGGGGAGCTGTTTTTT
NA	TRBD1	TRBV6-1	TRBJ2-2	CASRGQADTGELFF	TGTGCCAGCAGGGGACAGGCAGACACCGGGGAGCTGTTTTTT
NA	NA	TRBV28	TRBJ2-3	CASSLAGHSTDTQYF	TGTGCCAGCAGTTTAGCGGGGCATAGCACAGATACGCAGTATTTT
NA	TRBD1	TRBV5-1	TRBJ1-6	CASSDTGTGSASPLHF	TGCGCCAGCAGCGACACTGGGACAGGGTCAGCTTCACCCCTCCACTTT
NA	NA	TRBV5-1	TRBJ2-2	CASSTEYTGELFF	TGCGCCAGCAGTACAGAATACACCGGGGAGCTGTTTTTT